The 22 T cell receptor beta chains below were found in one sample sequenced in a study of beta chain features in type 1 diabetes. Reverse transcribing all isolated RNA meant expressed TCRB transcripts were sequenced. This table comes from immunoSEQ multiplex PCR, and its TCRdb copy is limited to in-frame clones, with some not included. The table has 150,000 to 170,000 clones, roughly 8% seen once; the top ten hold less than 0.85%. Material for sequencing was central memory CD4+ T cells from blood. The receptors here all came from a man between 18 and 35 years old in good health.

This clone was picked up a small number of times. V gene TRBV7-2 combines with J gene TRBJ1-5; TRBD1 matches at 9 bases. Germline CDR1 and CDR2: SGHTA and FQGNSA. The CDR3 is 17 residues long. The V and J ends lost 1 base and 4 bases, in that order; junction bases with no gene match: 8. The CDR3 is CASSLVPGTGTNQPQHF. The CDR3 DNA follows: TGTGCCAGCAGCTTAGTTCCCGGGACAGGGACGAATCAGCCCCAGCATTTT.

V and J are TRBV5-1 and TRBJ1-4; D perhaps matches TRBD1 (5 bases). Germline CDR1 SGHRS, CDR2 YFSETQ. Trimming took off 4 bases at V and 6 bases at J, with 19 bases between the two ends. CDR3 size: 16 residues. This CDR3 is CASSGVLGERDEKLFF. The CDR3, as DNA: TGCGCCAGCAGCGGGGTTTTAGGGGAAAGAGATGAAAAACTGTTTTTT.

The V gene is TRBV19, the J gene TRBJ2-1; 11 bases align to TRBD2. The germline V gene encodes CDR1 LNHDA and CDR2 SQIVND (reference sequence). This CDR3 region has 16 residues. Trimming took 4 bases from V and 5 from J; bases not matched to a gene: 7. The CDR3 here is CASSRTSGGRDNEQFF. The CDR3 region has the DNA TGTGCCAGTAGTAGAACTAGCGGGGGCCGGGACAATGAGCAGTTCTTC.

This clone was recorded at least ten times. The chain employs TRBV28 and TRBJ2-7; D might be TRBD2 (7 bases). The CDR3 length is 15 residues. Trimming removed 1 base from V and 6 bases from J, with 16 bases in between. Germline CDR1 is MDHEN and CDR2 is SYDVKM. The CDR3 loop is CASSLSGTRGLEQYF. As DNA, the CDR3 is TGTGCCAGCAGTTTATCCGGGACGCGGGGGCTCGAGCAGTACTTC.

This clone was detected ten times or more. This sequence joins TRBV28 and TRBJ2-1; D unclear. Germline CDR1 MDHEN, CDR2 SYDVKM. CDR3 length: 13 residues. Deletions cut 5 bases from V and 6 bases from J, with 11 bases between. The DNA of the CDR3 is TGTGCCAGCAGTCTCCGGGTCCCCAATGAGCAGTTCTTC. It codes for CASSLRVPNEQFF.

This clone was observed a handful of times. The chain links TRBV6-1 to TRBJ2-1, with D perhaps matching TRBD2 (6 bases). CDR1 and CDR2 from the germline V gene are MNHNS and SASEGT. The V end was cut by 5 bases, the J end by 7 bases, with 18 bases between. This CDR3 is 15 amino acids long. The CDR3 region has the DNA TGTGCCAGCAGTCCTGCAGCCGGGACTTATAATGAGCAGTTCTTC. It is translated as CASSPAAGTYNEQFF.

This clone was observed many times. The same CDR3 arises from other DNA sequences in this sample as well. The chain employs TRBV28 and TRBJ1-1; TRBD1 might be the D (6 bases). The CDR3 has 14 residues. V lost 3 bases and J lost 3, with 11 bases in between. Germline CDR1 reads MDHEN; CDR2 reads SYDVKM. The CDR3 DNA follows: TGTGCCAGCAGTTTCCACAGGGTGGACACTGAAGCTTTCTTT. Its translation: CASSFHRVDTEAFF. The entire variable domain, with the rest obtained from reference TRBV28 and TRBJ1-1, is as follows: DVKVTQSSRYLVKRTGEKVFLECVQDMDHENMFWYRQDPGLGLRLIYFSYDVKMKEKGDIPEGYSVSREKKERFSLILESASTNQTSMYLCASSFHRVDTEAFFGQGTRLTVV.

This CDR3 reads CASSLSSGYEQYF. The CDR3 nucleotides read TGCGCCAGCAGCCTTTCTAGCGGCTACGAGCAGTACTTC. The J gene is TRBJ2-7, the V gene TRBV5-1; 7 bases map to TRBD2. This CDR3 contains 13 residues. Germline CDR1 is SGHRS and CDR2 is YFSETQ. V lost 4 bases and J lost 3; bases outside the gene matches: 4.

The genes are TRBV19 and TRBJ1-2; the match to TRBD1 covers 7 bases. CDR3 length: 13 amino acids. V shed 7 bases and J 1 base; nucleotides not matched to a gene: 3. Germline-derived CDR1 and CDR2 are LNHDA and SQIVND (reference sequence). CDR3 amino acids: CASNRDSNYGYTF. CDR3 in DNA: TGTGCCAGTAACCGGGACAGTAACTATGGCTACACCTTC.

This clone has only a few counts. This sequence joins TRBV19 and TRBJ2-7; D might be TRBD2 (6 bases). The length of the CDR3 is 17 residues. From germline, CDR1 is LNHDA and CDR2 SQIVND (reference sequence). Deletions cut 7 bases from V and 3 bases from J, with 25 bases between. The CDR3 loop is CASTKRGNDGSGYEQYF. The CDR3 coding sequence is TGTGCCAGTACAAAACGGGGAAACGACGGGAGTGGCTACGAGCAGTACTTC.

Many counts were recorded for this clone. V usage is TRBV29-1 and J usage is TRBJ2-1; perhaps TRBD2 as D (6 bases). The CDR3 length is 15 residues. The V gene lost 2 bases and the J gene lost 0 bases, with 11 bases spanning the gap. Per the germline V gene, CDR1 is SQVTM and CDR2 is ANQGSEA. The CDR3 DNA reads TGCAGCGTTGAACTAGCGCCGAGCTCCTACAATGAGCAGTTCTTC. As protein: CSVELAPSSYNEQFF.

This clone came up a few times. The gene calls are TRBV4-2 and TRBJ2-7; 11 bases fit TRBD2. The germline gives CDR1 LGHNA, CDR2 YNFKEQ. The junction had 10 bases not matched to a gene; V was cut back by 0 bases and J by 0 bases. The CDR3 is 19 amino acids. Written as DNA, the CDR3 is TGTGCCAGCAGCCAAGATTTCCTAGCGGGAGGAACCGTCTCCTACGAGCAGTACTTC. This translates into CASSQDFLAGGTVSYEQYF.

The chain has TRBV28 and TRBJ2-7; 12 bases agree with TRBD2. Germline V gene lookup returns CDR1 MDHEN and CDR2 SYDVKM. The trim removed 4 bases at V and 0 bases at J, leaving 10 bases unmatched. This CDR3 has 18 residues. The CDR3 reads CASSSPGLAGPSSYEQYF. Here the CDR3 DNA reads TGTGCCAGCAGTTCTCCGGGACTAGCGGGTCCTAGCTCCTACGAGCAGTACTTC.

J is TRBJ2-1 and V is TRBV5-1; TRBD1 matches 10 bases. Losses at the gene ends were 9 bases for V and 2 bases for J; bases not matched to a gene: 8. CDR1 is SGHRS, CDR2 YFSETQ, per germline. The CDR3 loop spans 15 amino acids. The CDR3 loop is CATKPGQGAYNEQFF. Here the CDR3 DNA reads TGCGCCACCAAACCAGGACAGGGGGCCTACAATGAGCAGTTCTTC.

This clone has a handful of counts. V is TRBV9 and J is TRBJ1-1; the D is unclear. The length of the CDR3 is 14 residues. V was shortened by 1 base and J by 0 bases, with 7 bases between the two germline ends. Germline CDR1 is SGDLS and CDR2 is YYNGEE. Here the CDR3 DNA reads TGTGCCAGCAGCGTATCTGGCATGAACACTGAAGCTTTCTTT. It translates to CASSVSGMNTEAFF.

The genes are TRBV5-6 and TRBJ2-1, with 11 bases that match TRBD2. The CDR3 has 16 residues. Looked up from germline, CDR1 is SGHDT and CDR2 is YYEEEE. Losses at the gene ends were 2 bases for V and 4 bases for J; bases not matched to a gene: 5. CDR3 nucleotide sequence: TGTGCCAGCAGCTTACCCGGGACTAGCGGATACAATGAGCAGTTCTTC. Translated: CASSLPGTSGYNEQFF.

The sample holds a few counts of this clone. The V gene is TRBV28, the J gene TRBJ2-1, with 15 bases that match TRBD2. CDR3 length equals 15 residues. Germline assignment: CDR1 MDHEN and CDR2 SYDVKM. Germline trimming cut 7 bases from V and 7 bases from J; bases unmatched to any gene: 5. Here the CDR3 DNA reads TGTGCCAGCACTACGGGACTAGCGGGAGGAAATGAGCAGTTCTTC. Residues: CASTTGLAGGNEQFF.

This clone was picked up many times. V and J are TRBV29-1 and TRBJ2-7, with TRBD1 identical over 7 bases. Germline CDR1 SQVTM, CDR2 ANQGSEA. This CDR3 has 12 residues. After removal of 6 bases from V and 2 bases from J, the junction contained 4 bases not matched to a gene. CDR3 sequence (DNA): TGCAGCGTGGGGGACAGAGCCTACGAGCAGTACTTC. Protein sequence: CSVGDRAYEQYF.

This clone was recorded many times. The chain uses TRBV15 and TRBJ1-1; D might be TRBD1 (5 bases). Per the germline V gene, CDR1 is LNHNV and CDR2 is YYDKDF (reference sequence). The CDR3 spans 16 residues. V was pared by 2 bases and J by 4 bases, with 17 bases between. Written as DNA, the CDR3 is TGTGCCACCAGCAGATCTATTGTCAGGGAGGGCACTGAAGCTTTCTTT. Translating it yields CATSRSIVREGTEAFF.

This chain joins TRBV7-3 and TRBJ2-1, with TRBD2 as a possible D gene (6 bases). Trimming shortened V by 2 bases and J by 7 bases, and 12 bases separated the two germline ends. The V gene's germline CDR1 is SGHTA and CDR2 FQGTGA. This CDR3 spans 14 amino acids. The CDR3 DNA sequence: TGTGCCAGCAGCTTAGGGACTGCCTGGAATGAGCAGTTCTTC. Translating it yields CASSLGTAWNEQFF.

This clone was seen a handful of times. The gene calls are TRBV29-1 and TRBJ1-5; 7 nucleotides agree with TRBD1. The V gene's germline CDR1 is SQVTM and CDR2 ANQGSEA. This CDR3 contains 15 residues. The J segment lost 3 bases and the V segment lost 4 bases, leaving 9 bases of the junction unmatched. Here the CDR3 reads CSVGLGTASNQPQHF. In DNA form, the CDR3 reads TGCAGCGTTGGTTTAGGGACAGCTTCCAATCAGCCCCAGCATTTT.

This chain uses TRBV9 with TRBJ1-2; 7 nucleotides match TRBD1. The V segment lost 4 bases and the J segment 7 bases; nucleotides outside the gene matches: 4. There are 12 residues in the CDR3. Germline loops: CDR1 SGDLS, CDR2 YYNGEE. CDR3 residues: CASSTRTGGYTF. CDR3 nucleotides: TGTGCCAGCAGCACGAGGACAGGTGGCTACACCTTC.